This TCR beta chain was sequenced during a study of CD8 T cells in ankylosing spondylitis. In regard to this clonotype: The antigen remains unidentified.

Findings and limits, study-wide: Certain motif variants had earlier appeared in reactive arthritis synovial fluid and blood.

The TCR beta libraries were generated through quantitative 5'-RACE incorporating molecular barcodes. TCRdb reanalysed the 5' RACE reads using MiXCR and keeps one entry per CDR3 protein. The data hold 220,000 or so distinct CDR3 sequences, with approximately 10% observed a single time. The CDR3 has 14 amino acids. CDR1 is SGHRS and CDR2 is YFSETQ in the germline V gene. V was shortened by 0 bases and J by 2 bases, with 9 bases between the two germline ends. This chain uses TRBV5-1 with TRBJ2-7; the D gene is possibly TRBD1 (5 bases). The source material was blood, either unsorted or a sorted T cell fraction (not recorded which). The sequence was collected from a male donor with ankylosing spondylitis or in good health (not recorded which). The chain's CDR3 is CASSLEGATYEQYF. The CDR3 region has the DNA TGCGCCAGCAGCTTGGAAGGGGCCACCTACGAGCAGTACTTC.